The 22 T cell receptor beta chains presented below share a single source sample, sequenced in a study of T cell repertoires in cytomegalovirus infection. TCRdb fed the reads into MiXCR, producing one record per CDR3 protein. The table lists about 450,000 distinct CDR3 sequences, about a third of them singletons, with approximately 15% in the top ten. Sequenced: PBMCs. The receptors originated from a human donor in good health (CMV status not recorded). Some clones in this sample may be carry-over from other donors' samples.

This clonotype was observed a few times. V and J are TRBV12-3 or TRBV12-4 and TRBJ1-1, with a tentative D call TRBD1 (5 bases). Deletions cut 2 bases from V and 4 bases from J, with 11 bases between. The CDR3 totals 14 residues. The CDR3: CASSLTVGGTEAFF. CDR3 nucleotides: TGTGCCAGCAGTTTAACGGTCGGGGGCACTGAAGCTTTCTTT.

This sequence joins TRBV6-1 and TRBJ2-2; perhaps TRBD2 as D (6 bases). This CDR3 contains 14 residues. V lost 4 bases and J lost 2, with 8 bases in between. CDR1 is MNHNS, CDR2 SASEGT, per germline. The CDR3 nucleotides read TGTGCCAGCAGTGCGGGACTCAACACCGGGGAGCTGTTTTTT. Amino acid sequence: CASSAGLNTGELFF.

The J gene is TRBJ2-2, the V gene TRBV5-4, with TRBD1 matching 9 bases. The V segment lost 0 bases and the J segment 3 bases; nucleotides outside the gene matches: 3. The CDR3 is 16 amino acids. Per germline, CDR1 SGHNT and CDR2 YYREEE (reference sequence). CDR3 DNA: TGTGCCAGCAGCTTGGACAGACAGGGGGACACCGGGGAGCTGTTTTTT. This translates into CASSLDRQGDTGELFF.

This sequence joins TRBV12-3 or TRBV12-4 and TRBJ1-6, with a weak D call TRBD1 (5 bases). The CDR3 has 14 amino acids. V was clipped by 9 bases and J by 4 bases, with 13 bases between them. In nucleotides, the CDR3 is TGTGCCAGTACGACAGTAACTTATAATTCACCCCTCCACTTT. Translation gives CASTTVTYNSPLHF.

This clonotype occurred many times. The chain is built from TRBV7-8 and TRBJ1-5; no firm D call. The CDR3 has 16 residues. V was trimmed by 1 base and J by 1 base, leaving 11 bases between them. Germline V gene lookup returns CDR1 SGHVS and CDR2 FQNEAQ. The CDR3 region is CASSLGERVSNQPQHF. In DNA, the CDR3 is TGTGCCAGCAGCTTAGGCGAGAGGGTGAGCAATCAGCCCCAGCATTTT.

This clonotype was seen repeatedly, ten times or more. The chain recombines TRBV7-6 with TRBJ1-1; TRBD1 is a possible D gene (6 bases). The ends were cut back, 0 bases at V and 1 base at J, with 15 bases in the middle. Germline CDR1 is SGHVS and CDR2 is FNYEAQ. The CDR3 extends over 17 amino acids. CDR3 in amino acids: CASSLAFLAGANTEAFF. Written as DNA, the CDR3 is TGTGCCAGCAGCTTAGCGTTTTTGGCAGGGGCGAACACTGAAGCTTTCTTT.

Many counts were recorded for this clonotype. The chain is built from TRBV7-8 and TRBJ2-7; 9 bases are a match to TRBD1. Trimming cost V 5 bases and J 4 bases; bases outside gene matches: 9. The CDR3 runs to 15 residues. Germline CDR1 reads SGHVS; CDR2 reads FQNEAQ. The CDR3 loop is CASSLTDRGFYEQYF. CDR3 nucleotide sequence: TGTGCCAGCAGCCTCACGGACAGGGGCTTTTACGAGCAGTACTTC.

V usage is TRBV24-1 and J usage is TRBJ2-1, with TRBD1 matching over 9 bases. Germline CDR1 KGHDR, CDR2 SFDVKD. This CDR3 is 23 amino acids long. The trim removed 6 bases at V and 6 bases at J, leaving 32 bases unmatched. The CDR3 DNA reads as TGTGCCACCAGTCCGGGACAGGGATGGGGCACCGCACCCACTGGGCGCCCCCTCAATGAGCAGTTCTTC. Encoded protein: CATSPGQGWGTAPTGRPLNEQFF.

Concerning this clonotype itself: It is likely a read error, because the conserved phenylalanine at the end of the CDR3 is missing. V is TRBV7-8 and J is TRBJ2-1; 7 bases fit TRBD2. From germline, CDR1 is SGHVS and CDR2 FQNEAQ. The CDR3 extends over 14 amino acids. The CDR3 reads CASSYSGTNNQQFL. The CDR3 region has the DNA TGTGCCAGCAGTTATTCCGGGACTAACAATCAGCAGTTCTTA.

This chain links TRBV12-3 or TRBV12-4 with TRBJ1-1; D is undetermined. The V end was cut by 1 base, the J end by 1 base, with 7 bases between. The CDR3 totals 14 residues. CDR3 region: CASSLGRTNTEAFF. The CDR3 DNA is TGTGCCAGCAGTTTAGGGCGGACGAACACTGAAGCTTTCTTT.

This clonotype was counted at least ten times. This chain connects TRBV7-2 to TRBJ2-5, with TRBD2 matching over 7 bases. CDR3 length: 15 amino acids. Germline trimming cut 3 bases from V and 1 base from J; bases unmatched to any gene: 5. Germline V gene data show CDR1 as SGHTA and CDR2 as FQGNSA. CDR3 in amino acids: CASSFSSGSQETQYF. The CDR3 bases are TGTGCCAGCAGCTTTTCTAGCGGATCCCAAGAGACCCAGTACTTC.

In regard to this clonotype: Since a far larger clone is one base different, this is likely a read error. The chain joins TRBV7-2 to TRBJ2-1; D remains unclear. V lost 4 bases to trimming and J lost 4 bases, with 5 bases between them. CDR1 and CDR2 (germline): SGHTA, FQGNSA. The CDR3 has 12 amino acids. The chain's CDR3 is CTSSSSYNEQFF. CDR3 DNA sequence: TGTACCAGCAGCTCATCGTACAATGAGCAGTTCTTC.

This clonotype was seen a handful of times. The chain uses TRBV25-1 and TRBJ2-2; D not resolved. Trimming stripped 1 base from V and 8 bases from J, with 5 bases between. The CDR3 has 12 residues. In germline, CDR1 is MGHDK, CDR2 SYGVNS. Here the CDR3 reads CASSELLGELFF. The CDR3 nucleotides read TGTGCCAGCAGTGAATTATTGGGGGAGCTGTTTTTT.

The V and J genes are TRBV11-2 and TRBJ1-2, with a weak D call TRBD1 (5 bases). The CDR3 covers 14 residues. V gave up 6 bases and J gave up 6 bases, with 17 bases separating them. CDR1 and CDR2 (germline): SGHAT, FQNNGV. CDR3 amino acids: CASRAKGLTHGYTF. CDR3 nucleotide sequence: TGTGCCAGCAGGGCTAAGGGACTCACGCATGGCTACACCTTC. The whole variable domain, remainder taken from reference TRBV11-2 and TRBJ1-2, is EAGVAQSPRYKIIEKRQSVAFWCNPISGHATLYWYQQILGQGPKLLIQFQNNGVVDDSQLPKDRFSAERLKGVDSTLKIQPAKLEDSAVYLCASRAKGLTHGYTFGSGTRLTVV.

The CDR3 nucleotides read TGCGCCAGCAGCCAAGTAGAGCGGAGCTCCTACGAGCAGTACTTC. Its translation: CASSQVERSSYEQYF. The chain couples TRBV4-1 to TRBJ2-7; perhaps TRBD2 as D (5 bases). Between the trimmed V and J ends, which lost 1 base and 0 bases, there was a span of 10 bases. CDR3 size: 15 residues. Germline values: CDR1 MGHRA, CDR2 YSYEKL.

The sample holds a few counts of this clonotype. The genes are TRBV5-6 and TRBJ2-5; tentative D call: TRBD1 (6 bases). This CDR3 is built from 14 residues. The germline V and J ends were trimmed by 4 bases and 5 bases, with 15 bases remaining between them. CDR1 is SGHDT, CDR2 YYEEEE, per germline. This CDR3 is CASSIGQRGETQYF. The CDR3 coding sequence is TGTGCCAGCAGCATCGGACAGAGGGGGGAGACCCAGTACTTC.

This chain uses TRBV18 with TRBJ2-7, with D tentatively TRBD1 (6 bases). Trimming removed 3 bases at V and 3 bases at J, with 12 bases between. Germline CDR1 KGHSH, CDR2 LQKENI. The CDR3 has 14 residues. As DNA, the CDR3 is TGTGCCAGCTCACCCTCGATGACAGGCTACGAGCAGTACTTC. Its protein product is CASSPSMTGYEQYF.

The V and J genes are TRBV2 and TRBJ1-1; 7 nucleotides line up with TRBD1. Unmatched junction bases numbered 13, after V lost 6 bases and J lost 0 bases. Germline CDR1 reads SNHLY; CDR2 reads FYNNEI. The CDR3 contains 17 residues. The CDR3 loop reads CASRDHRGGIMNTEAFF. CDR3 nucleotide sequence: TGTGCCAGCAGAGACCACAGGGGCGGGATAATGAACACTGAAGCTTTCTTT.

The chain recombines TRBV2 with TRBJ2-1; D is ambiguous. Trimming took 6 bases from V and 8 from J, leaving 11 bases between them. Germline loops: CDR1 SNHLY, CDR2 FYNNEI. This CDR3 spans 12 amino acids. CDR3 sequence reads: CASSGRPYEQFF. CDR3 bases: TGTGCCAGCAGCGGGCGACCCTATGAGCAGTTCTTC.

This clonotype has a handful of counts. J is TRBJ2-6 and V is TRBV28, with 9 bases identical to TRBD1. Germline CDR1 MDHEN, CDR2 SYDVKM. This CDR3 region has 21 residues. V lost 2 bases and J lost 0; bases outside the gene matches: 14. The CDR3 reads CASSLTGGGLFESSGANVLTF. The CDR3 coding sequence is TGTGCCAGCAGTTTAACAGGGGGCGGACTATTCGAGAGCTCTGGGGCCAACGTCCTGACTTTC.

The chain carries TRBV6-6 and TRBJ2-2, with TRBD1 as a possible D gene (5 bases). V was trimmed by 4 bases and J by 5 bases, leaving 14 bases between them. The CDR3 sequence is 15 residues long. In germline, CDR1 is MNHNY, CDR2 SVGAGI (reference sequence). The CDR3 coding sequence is TGTGCCAGCAGTTCGATCCAGGGTGGGACCGGGGAGCTGTTTTTT. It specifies CASSSIQGGTGELFF.

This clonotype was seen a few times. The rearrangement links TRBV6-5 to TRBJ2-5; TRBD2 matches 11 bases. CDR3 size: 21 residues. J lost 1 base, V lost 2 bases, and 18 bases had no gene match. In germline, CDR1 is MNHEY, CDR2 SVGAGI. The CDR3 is CASSYLQPGLADFMIQETQYF. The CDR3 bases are TGTGCCAGCAGTTACCTTCAGCCGGGACTAGCGGACTTCATGATCCAAGAGACCCAGTACTTC.